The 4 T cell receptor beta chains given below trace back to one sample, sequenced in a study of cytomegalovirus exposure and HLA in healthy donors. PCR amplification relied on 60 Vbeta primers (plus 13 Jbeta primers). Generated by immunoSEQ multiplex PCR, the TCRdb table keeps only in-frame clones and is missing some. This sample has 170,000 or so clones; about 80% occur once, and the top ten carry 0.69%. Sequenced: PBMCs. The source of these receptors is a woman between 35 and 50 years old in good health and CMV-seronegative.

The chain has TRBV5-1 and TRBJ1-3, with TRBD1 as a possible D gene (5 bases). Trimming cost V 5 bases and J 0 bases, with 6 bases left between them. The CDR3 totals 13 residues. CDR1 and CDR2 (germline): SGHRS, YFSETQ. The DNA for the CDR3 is TGCGCCAGCAGGGACATCTCTGGAAACACCATATATTTT. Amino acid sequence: CASRDISGNTIYF.

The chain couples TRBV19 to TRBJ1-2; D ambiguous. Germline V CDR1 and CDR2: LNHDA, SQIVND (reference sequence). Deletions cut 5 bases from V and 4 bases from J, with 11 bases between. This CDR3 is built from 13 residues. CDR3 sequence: CASSSNTGYGYTF. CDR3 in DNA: TGTGCCAGTAGTTCTAACACGGGCTATGGCTACACCTTC.

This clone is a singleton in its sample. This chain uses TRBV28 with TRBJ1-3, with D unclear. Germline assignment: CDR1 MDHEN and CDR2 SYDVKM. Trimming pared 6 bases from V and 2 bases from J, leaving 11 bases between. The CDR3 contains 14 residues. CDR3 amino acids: CASSPEEAGNTIYF. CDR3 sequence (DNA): TGTGCCAGCAGCCCAGAGGAGGCTGGAAACACCATATATTTT.

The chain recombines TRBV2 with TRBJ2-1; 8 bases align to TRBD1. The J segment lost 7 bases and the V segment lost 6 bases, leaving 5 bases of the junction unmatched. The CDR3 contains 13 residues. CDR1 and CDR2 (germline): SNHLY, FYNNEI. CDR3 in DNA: TGTGCCAGCAGGGAGACAGGGGTTAATGAGCAGTTCTTC. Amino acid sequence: CASRETGVNEQFF. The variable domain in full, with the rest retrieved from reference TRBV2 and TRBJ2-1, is EPEVTQTPSHQVTQMGQEVILRCVPISNHLYFYWYRQILGQKVEFLVSFYNNEISEKSEIFDDQFSVERPDGSNFTLKIRSTKLEDSAMYFCASRETGVNEQFFGPGTRLTVL.